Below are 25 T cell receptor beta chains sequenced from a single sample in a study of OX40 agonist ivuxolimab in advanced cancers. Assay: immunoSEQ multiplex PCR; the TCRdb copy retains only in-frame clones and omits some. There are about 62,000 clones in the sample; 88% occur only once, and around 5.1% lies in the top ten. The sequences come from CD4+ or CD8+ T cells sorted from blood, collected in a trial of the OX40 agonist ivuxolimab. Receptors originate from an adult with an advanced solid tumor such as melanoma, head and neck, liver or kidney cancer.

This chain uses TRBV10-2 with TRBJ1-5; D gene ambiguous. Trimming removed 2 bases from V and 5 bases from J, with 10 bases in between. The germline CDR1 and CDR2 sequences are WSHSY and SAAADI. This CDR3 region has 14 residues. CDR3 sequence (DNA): TGCGCCAGCAGTGAGATGGCAGGATATCAGCCCCAGCATTTT. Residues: CASSEMAGYQPQHF.

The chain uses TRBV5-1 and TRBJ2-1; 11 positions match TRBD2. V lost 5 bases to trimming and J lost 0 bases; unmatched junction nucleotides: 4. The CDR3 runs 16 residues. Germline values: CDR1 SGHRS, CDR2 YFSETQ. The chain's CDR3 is CASSSSGGISYNEQFF. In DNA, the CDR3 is TGCGCCAGCAGTTCTAGCGGGGGGATCTCCTACAATGAGCAGTTCTTC.

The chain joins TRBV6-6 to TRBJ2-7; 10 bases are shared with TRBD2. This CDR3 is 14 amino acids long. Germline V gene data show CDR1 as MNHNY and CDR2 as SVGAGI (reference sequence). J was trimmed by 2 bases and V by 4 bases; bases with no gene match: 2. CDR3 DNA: TGTGCCAGCAGTTTAGCGGGAGGCGCCTACGAGCAGTACTTC. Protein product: CASSLAGGAYEQYF.

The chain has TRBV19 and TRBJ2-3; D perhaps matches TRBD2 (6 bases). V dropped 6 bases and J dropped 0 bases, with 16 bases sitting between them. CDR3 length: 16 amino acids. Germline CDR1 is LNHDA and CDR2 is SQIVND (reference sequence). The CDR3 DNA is TGTGCCAGTAGCCCCGGGGTGGGGACTAGCACAGATACGCAGTATTTT. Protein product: CASSPGVGTSTDTQYF.

CDR3 DNA: TGTGCCAGCTCACCAACAACAGGAACGACCTACGAGCAGTACTTC. This gives the protein CASSPTTGTTYEQYF. The rearrangement joins TRBV18 to TRBJ2-7; maybe TRBD1 (5 bases). The CDR3 is made up of 15 amino acids. Germline values: CDR1 KGHSH, CDR2 LQKENI. V was pared by 2 bases and J by 2 bases, with 13 bases between.

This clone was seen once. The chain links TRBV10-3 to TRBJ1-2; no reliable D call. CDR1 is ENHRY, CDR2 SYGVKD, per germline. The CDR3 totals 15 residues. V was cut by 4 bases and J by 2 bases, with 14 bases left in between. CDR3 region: CAISGQGTANYGYTF. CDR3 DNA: TGTGCCATCAGTGGTCAAGGAACAGCCAACTATGGCTACACCTTC.

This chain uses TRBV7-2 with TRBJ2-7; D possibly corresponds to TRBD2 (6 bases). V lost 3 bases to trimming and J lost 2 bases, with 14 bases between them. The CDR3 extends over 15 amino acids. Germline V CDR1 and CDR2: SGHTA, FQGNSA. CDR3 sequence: CASSLDGGSPYEQYF. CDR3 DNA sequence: TGTGCCAGCAGCTTGGACGGGGGAAGCCCCTACGAGCAGTACTTC. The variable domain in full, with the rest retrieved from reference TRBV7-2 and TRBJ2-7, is GAGVSQSPSNKVTEKGKDVELRCDPISGHTALYWYRQSLGQGLEFLIYFQGNSAPDKSGLPSDRFSAERTGGSVSTLTIQRTQQEDSAVYLCASSLDGGSPYEQYFGPGTRLTVT.

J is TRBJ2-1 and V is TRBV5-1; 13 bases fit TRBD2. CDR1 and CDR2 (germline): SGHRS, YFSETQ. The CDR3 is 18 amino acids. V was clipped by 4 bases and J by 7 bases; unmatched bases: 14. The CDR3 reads CASSETSGRKPYQNEQFF. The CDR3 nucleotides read TGCGCCAGCAGCGAGACTAGCGGGAGGAAGCCTTATCAAAATGAGCAGTTCTTC.

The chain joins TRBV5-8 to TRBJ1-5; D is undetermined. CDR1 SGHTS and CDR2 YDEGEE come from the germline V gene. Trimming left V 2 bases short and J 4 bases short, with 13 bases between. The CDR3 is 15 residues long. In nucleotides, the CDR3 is TGTGCCAGCAGCTTCTCGGGAGTGACGAATCAGCCCCAGCATTTT. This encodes CASSFSGVTNQPQHF.

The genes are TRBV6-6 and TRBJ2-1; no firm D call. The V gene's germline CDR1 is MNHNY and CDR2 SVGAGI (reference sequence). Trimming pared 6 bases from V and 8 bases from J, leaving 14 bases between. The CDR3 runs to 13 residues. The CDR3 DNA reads TGTGCCAGCAGGCCCTCCCCTGTGGATGAGCAGTTCTTC. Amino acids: CASRPSPVDEQFF.

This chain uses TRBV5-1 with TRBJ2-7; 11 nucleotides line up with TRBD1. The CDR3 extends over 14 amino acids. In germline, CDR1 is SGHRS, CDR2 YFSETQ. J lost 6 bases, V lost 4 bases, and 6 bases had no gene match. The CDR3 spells CASSQGDRGGEQYF. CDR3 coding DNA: TGCGCCAGCAGCCAAGGGGACAGGGGGGGCGAGCAGTACTTC.

CDR3 protein: CASSPGGGGLEQYF. CDR3 in DNA: TGTGCCAGCAGCCCCGGGGGAGGAGGCCTGGAGCAGTACTTC. The chain joins TRBV5-4 to TRBJ2-7; tentative D call: TRBD2 (6 bases). CDR1 SGHNT and CDR2 YYREEE come from the germline V gene (reference sequence). The CDR3 consists of 14 residues. The germline V and J ends were trimmed by 4 bases and 7 bases, with 18 bases remaining between them.

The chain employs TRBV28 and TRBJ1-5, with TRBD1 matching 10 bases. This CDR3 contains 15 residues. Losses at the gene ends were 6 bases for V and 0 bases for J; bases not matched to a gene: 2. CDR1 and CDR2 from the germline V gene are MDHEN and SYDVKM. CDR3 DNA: TGTGCCAGCAGGGGACAGGGGTATAGCAATCAGCCCCAGCATTTT. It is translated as CASRGQGYSNQPQHF.

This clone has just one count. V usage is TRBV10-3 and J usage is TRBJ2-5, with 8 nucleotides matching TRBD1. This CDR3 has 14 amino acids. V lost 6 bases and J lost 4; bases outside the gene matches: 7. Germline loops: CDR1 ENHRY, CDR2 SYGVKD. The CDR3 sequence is CAIRRQGLGETQYF. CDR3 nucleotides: TGTGCCATCAGACGACAGGGGTTAGGAGAGACCCAGTACTTC.

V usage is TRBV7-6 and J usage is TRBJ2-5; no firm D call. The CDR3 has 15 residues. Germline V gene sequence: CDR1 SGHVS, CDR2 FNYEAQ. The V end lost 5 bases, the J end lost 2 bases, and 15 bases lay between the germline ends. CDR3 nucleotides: TGTGCCAGCAGCCACCAGTCCCGTGGACAAGAGACCCAGTACTTC. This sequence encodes CASSHQSRGQETQYF.

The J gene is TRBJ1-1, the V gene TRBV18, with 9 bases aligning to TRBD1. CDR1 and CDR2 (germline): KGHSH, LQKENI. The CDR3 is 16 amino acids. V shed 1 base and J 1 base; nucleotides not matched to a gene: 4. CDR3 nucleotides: TGTGCCAGCTCACCACTGGGACAGGGTAAGAACACTGAAGCTTTCTTT. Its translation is CASSPLGQGKNTEAFF.

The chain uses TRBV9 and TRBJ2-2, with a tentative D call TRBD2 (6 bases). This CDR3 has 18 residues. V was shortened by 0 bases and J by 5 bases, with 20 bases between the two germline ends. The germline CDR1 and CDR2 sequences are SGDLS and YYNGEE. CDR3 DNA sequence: TGTGCCAGCAGCGTAGTACCAGGGACTGGAAAAGGGACCGGGGAGCTGTTTTTT. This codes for CASSVVPGTGKGTGELFF.

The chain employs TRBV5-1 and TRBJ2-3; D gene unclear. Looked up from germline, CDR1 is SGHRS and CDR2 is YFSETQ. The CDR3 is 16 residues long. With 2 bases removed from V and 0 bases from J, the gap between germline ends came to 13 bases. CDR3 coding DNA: TGCGCCAGCAGCTTAAGGCCCCTCGATAGCACAGATACGCAGTATTTT. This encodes CASSLRPLDSTDTQYF. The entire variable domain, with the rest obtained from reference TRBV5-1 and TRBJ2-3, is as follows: KAGVTQTPRYLIKTRGQQVTLSCSPISGHRSVSWYQQTPGQGLQFLFEYFSETQRNKGNFPGRFSGRQFSNSRSEMNVSTLELGDSALYLCASSLRPLDSTDTQYFGPGTRLTVL.

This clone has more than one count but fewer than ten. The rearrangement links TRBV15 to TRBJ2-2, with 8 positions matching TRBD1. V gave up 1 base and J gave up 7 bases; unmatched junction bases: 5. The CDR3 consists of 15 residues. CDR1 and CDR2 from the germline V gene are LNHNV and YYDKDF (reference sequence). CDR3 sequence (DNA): TGTGCCACCAGCAGAGGACAGGGGACCGGCGGGGAGCTGTTTTTT. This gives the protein CATSRGQGTGGELFF.

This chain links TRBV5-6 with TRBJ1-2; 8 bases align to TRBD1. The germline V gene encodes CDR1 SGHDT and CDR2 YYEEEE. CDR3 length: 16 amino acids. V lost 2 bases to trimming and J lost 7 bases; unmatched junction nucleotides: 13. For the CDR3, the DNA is TGTGCCAGCAGCTTCCGGGACAGGTATTTACCGAGTGGCTACACCTTC. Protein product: CASSFRDRYLPSGYTF.

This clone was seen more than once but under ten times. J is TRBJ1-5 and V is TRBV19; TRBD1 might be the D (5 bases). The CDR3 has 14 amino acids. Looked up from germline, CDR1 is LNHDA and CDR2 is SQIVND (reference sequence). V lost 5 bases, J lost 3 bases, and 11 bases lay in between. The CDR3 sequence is CASSPQGDNQPQHF. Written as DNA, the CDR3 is TGTGCCAGTAGTCCCCAGGGTGACAATCAGCCCCAGCATTTT.

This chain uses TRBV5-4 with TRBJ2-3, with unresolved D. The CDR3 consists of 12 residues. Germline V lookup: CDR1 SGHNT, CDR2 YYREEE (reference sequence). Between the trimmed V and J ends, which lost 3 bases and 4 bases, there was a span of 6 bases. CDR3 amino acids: CASSSIPDTQYF. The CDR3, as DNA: TGTGCCAGCAGCTCAATCCCAGATACGCAGTATTTT.

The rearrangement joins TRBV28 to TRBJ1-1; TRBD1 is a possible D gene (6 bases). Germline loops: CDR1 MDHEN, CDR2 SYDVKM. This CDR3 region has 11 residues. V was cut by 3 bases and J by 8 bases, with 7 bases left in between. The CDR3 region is CASSFDREAFF. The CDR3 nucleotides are TGTGCCAGCAGTTTTGACAGGGAAGCTTTCTTT.

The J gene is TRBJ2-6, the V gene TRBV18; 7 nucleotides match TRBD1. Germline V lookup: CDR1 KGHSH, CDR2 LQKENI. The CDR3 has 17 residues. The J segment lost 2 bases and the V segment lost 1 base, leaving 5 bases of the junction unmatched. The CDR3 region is CASSPREGAAGANVLTF. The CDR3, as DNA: TGTGCCAGCTCACCACGCGAGGGGGCCGCTGGGGCCAACGTCCTGACTTTC.

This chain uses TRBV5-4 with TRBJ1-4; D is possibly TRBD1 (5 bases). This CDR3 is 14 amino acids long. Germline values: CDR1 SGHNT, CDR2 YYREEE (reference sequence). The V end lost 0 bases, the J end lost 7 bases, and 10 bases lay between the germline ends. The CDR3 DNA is TGTGCCAGCAGCTTGGCCGGTCAGGGTGAAAAACTGTTTTTT. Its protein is CASSLAGQGEKLFF.